This T cell receptor (beta chain) was sequenced in a study of naive and memory T cell subsets. Study-level points and caveats: This RNA-based method may be sensitive to activation-related transcript changes.

The SP2 primer and nested alpha and beta constant region primers amplified ligated cDNA in four rounds. Alpha and beta constant region primers primed reverse transcription for blood and skin samples. TCRdb itself ran the 5' RACE reads through MiXCR, one entry per CDR3 protein. Of roughly 60,000 distinct CDR3 sequences listed, 7.2% are singletons. The CDR3 contains 14 residues. Trimming took off 5 bases at V and 7 bases at J, with 15 bases between the two ends. Germline lookup yields CDR1 LNHDA and CDR2 SQIVND (reference sequence). This clonotype was picked up a small number of times. Its antigen is unknown. TCR cDNA received a 3' ligated oligonucleotide that carried a UMI. Whole-blood samples were 2.5 to 3 ml of peripheral blood from healthy adult volunteers.

The V and J genes are TRBV19 and TRBJ2-1; D perhaps matches TRBD1 (7 bases). This clonotype originated in a male donor in good health. Written as DNA, the CDR3 is TGTGCCAGTAGTGCCGTACAGGGGAGGAATGAGCAGTTCTTC. Translation gives CASSAVQGRNEQFF.